This T cell receptor beta chain was identified during a study of blood T cell repertoires in COVID-19. Germline V gives CDR1 SGHAT, CDR2 FQNNGV. The CDR3 runs to 12 residues. Trimming removed 6 bases at V and 8 bases at J, with 8 bases between. Authors' processing steps: Amplifying reference gene primers gave estimates of nucleated cell counts. The method was immunoSEQ multiplex PCR; TCRdb's version includes in-frame clones alone and lacks a portion of them. That table supplies the V and J calls and clone size; D and trimming were determined from the DNA. Of 43,000 or so clones in the sample, roughly 86% were seen once.

The chain links TRBV11-2 to TRBJ1-6; no firm D call. The material sequenced was peripheral blood. This receptor was obtained from a man between 60 and 70 years old with active COVID-19. CDR3 nucleotides: TGTGCCAGCAGAGGGCGGGATTCACCCCTCCACTTT. Protein sequence: CASRGRDSPLHF.